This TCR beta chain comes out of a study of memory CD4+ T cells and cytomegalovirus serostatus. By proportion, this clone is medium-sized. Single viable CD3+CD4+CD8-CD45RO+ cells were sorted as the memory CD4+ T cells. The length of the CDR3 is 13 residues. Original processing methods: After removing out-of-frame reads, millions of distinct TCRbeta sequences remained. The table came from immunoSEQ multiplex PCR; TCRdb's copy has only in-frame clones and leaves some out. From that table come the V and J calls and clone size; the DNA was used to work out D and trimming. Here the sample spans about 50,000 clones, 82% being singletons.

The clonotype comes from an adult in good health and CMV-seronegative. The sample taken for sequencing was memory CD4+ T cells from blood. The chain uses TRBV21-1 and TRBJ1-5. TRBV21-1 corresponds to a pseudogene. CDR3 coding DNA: TGTGCCAGCAGCAAAATCTCAAATCAGCCCCAGCATTTT. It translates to CASSKISNQPQHF.